A selection of T cell receptor beta chains follows, all from one sample in a study of T cell responses to AZD1222 COVID-19 vaccine. Sequencing used immunoSEQ multiplex PCR; TCRdb keeps in-frame clones, though not all of them. This table holds about 130,000 clones, about 87% found once. The sequencing here drew on peripheral blood, taken on day 0 of AZD1222 vaccination. The source of these receptors is an adult in good health. Both conserved end residues are part of each CDR3. D genes are given only for firm matches. Rows give clone size only sometimes, using once, few, many, or a class for an expanded clone.

d_call: NA; v_call: TRBV11-2; clone_size: NA; j_call: TRBJ2-1; cdr3_aa: CASSSVAGHSYNEQFF; cdr3_nt: TGTGCCAGCAGCTCGGTCGCGGGCCACTCCTACAATGAGCAGTTCTTC
d_call: TRBD2; v_call: TRBV11-3; clone_size: NA; j_call: TRBJ2-3; cdr3_aa: CASNAGGGTDTQYF; cdr3_nt: TGTGCCAGCAACGCCGGGGGGGGCACAGATACGCAGTATTTT
d_call: NA; v_call: TRBV30; clone_size: NA; j_call: TRBJ2-1; cdr3_aa: CASERGSGNEQFF; cdr3_nt: TGTGCCTCCGAACGGGGTTCGGGTAATGAGCAGTTCTTC
d_call: NA; v_call: TRBV6-1; clone_size: NA; j_call: TRBJ1-5; cdr3_aa: CASSGGRGGGNQPQHF; cdr3_nt: TGTGCCAGCAGTGGGGGCAGGGGAGGAGGGAATCAGCCCCAGCATTTT
d_call: NA; v_call: TRBV5-1; clone_size: few; j_call: TRBJ1-5; cdr3_aa: CASSFGAGDQPQHF; cdr3_nt: TGCGCCAGCAGCTTTGGGGCGGGGGATCAGCCCCAGCATTTT
d_call: NA; v_call: TRBV29-1; clone_size: NA; j_call: TRBJ1-5; cdr3_aa: CSISTTGSNQPQHF; cdr3_nt: TGCAGCATATCCACTACAGGAAGCAATCAGCCCCAGCATTTT
d_call: NA; v_call: TRBV11-2; clone_size: NA; j_call: TRBJ2-7; cdr3_aa: CASSLVTQNSYEQYF; cdr3_nt: TGTGCCAGCAGCTTAGTAACCCAAAACTCCTACGAGCAGTACTTC
d_call: NA; v_call: TRBV6-5; clone_size: NA; j_call: TRBJ1-5; cdr3_aa: CASLPGSNQPQHF; cdr3_nt: TGTGCCAGCCTCCCTGGTAGCAATCAGCCCCAGCATTTT
d_call: NA; v_call: TRBV5-1; clone_size: NA; j_call: TRBJ1-1; cdr3_aa: CASSLEELNTEAFF; cdr3_nt: TGCGCCAGCAGCTTGGAGGAGTTGAACACTGAAGCTTTCTTT
d_call: TRBD1; v_call: TRBV6-5; clone_size: NA; j_call: TRBJ2-7; cdr3_aa: CASRFRDRGSYEQYF; cdr3_nt: TGTGCCAGCAGATTTCGGGACAGGGGGTCCTACGAGCAGTACTTC
d_call: NA; v_call: TRBV6-4; clone_size: once; j_call: TRBJ2-3; cdr3_aa: CASSDSSGYHADTQYF; cdr3_nt: TGTGCCAGCAGTGACTCGAGCGGGTATCACGCAGATACGCAGTATTTT
d_call: TRBD1; v_call: TRBV27; clone_size: NA; j_call: TRBJ1-2; cdr3_aa: CASSPTLDRMGGYTF; cdr3_nt: TGTGCCAGCAGTCCTACCCTGGACAGGATGGGTGGCTACACCTTC
d_call: TRBD1; v_call: TRBV10-3; clone_size: NA; j_call: TRBJ2-7; cdr3_aa: CAISVGGSYEQYF; cdr3_nt: TGTGCCATCAGTGTAGGGGGCAGTTACGAGCAGTACTTC
d_call: NA; v_call: TRBV10-3; clone_size: NA; j_call: TRBJ1-1; cdr3_aa: CATQGWGKDTEAFF; cdr3_nt: TGTGCCACCCAGGGATGGGGGAAGGACACTGAAGCTTTCTTT
d_call: NA; v_call: TRBV5-1; clone_size: NA; j_call: TRBJ1-3; cdr3_aa: CASSLSEGAGNTIYF; cdr3_nt: TGCGCCAGCAGCTTGTCGGAGGGGGCTGGAAACACCATATATTTT
d_call: NA; v_call: TRBV5-1; clone_size: NA; j_call: TRBJ1-1; cdr3_aa: CASSWNRETEAFF; cdr3_nt: TGCGCCAGCAGCTGGAACAGGGAAACTGAAGCTTTCTTT
d_call: NA; v_call: TRBV4-1; clone_size: NA; j_call: TRBJ1-6; cdr3_aa: CASSQEELQGYLHF; cdr3_nt: TGCGCCAGCAGCCAAGAGGAACTCCAGGGCTATCTCCACTTT
d_call: TRBD1; v_call: TRBV19; clone_size: NA; j_call: TRBJ2-2; cdr3_aa: CASSPDRDTGELFF; cdr3_nt: TGTGCCAGTAGCCCGGACAGGGACACCGGGGAGCTGTTTTTT